Listed below are T cell receptor beta chains from one sample, sequenced in a study of blood T cell repertoires in COVID-19. TCRdb's copy holds only in-frame clones and misses some; the assay was immunoSEQ multiplex PCR. The table has about 59,000 clones, roughly 90% seen once. Sample: peripheral blood. The source is an elderly man in a cohort sampled during active COVID-19. Both conserved end residues are part of each CDR3. A D gene is named only where the DNA matches it firmly. Part of the rows lack a size; the others show once, few, many or a class for expanded clones.

-	-	TRBV5-6	TRBJ2-6	TGTGCCAGCAGCAACCACAGGTCCCCCTACTCTGGGGCCAACGTCCTGACTTTC	CASSNHRSPYSGANVLTF
-	-	TRBV28	TRBJ1-1	TGTGCCAGCAGTTTAGCGAGAAACACTGAAGCTTTCTTT	CASSLARNTEAFF
-	once	TRBV7-7	TRBJ2-5	TGTGCTAGCAGCCCGACCCAGGGTACGGAGACCCAGTACTTC	CASSPTQGTETQYF
TRBD2	-	TRBV3-1/TRBV3-2	TRBJ2-1	TGTGCCAGCAGCACGGGACTAGCGGGGGCCAATGAGCAGTTCTTC	CASSTGLAGANEQFF
-	-	TRBV4-3	TRBJ1-2	TGCGCCAGCAGCCAAGCAGGGCCAAGCTATGGCTACACCTTC	CASSQAGPSYGYTF
-	-	TRBV21-1	TRBJ1-1	TGTGCCAGCAGCTGGTGGACACGGAACACTGAAGCTTTCTTT	CASSWWTRNTEAFF
-	-	TRBV4-1	TRBJ2-1	TGCGCCAGCAGCCAAGATGGGCCCTTATACAATGAGCAGTTCTTC	CASSQDGPLYNEQFF
-	-	TRBV7-3	TRBJ1-1	TGTGCCAGCAGCTTAAACCCGCTTGGGGGCTCGAGAATTGCTCCCAACACTGAAGCTTTCTTT	CASSLNPLGGSRIAPNTEAFF
TRBD1	-	TRBV29-1	TRBJ2-2	TGCAGCGCGCGACGACAGGGGCCCCCCACCGGGGAGCTGTTTTTT	CSARRQGPPTGELFF
TRBD2	-	TRBV5-4	TRBJ2-3	TGTGCCAGCAGCACCCGCGGACTAGCTAGGGCAGATACGCAGTATTTT	CASSTRGLARADTQYF
-	-	TRBV7-9	TRBJ2-7	TGTGCCAGCAGCCCAAGTAGGGGTATCGACGAGCAGTACTTC	CASSPSRGIDEQYF
TRBD2	-	TRBV19	TRBJ2-5	TGTGCCAGTAGGACACTAGCGGGAGGGCGGCAGACCCAGTACTTC	CASRTLAGGRQTQYF
-	-	TRBV6-6	TRBJ1-5	TGTGCCAGCAGCTCAGCGGCAGGCAATCAGCCCCAGCATTTT	CASSSAAGNQPQHF
TRBD1	once	TRBV10-3	TRBJ2-1	TGTGCCATCAGCCGGGACAGACTCTACAATGAGCAGTTCTTC	CAISRDRLYNEQFF
TRBD1	medium-sized	TRBV19	TRBJ1-2	TGTGCCAGTAGTATAGCACTTCTCGGACAGGGGATCTATGGCTACACCTTC	CASSIALLGQGIYGYTF
TRBD2	-	TRBV2	TRBJ2-7	TGTGCCAGCAGTGAAGAGAGCGGGGGACCCTACGAGCAGTACTTC	CASSEESGGPYEQYF
TRBD1	-	TRBV5-1	TRBJ1-5	TGCGCCAGCAGCTTAGGACAGGGAGGCCAGCCCCAGCATTTT	CASSLGQGGQPQHF
-	-	TRBV7-9	TRBJ2-7	TGTGCCAGCAGCGTGGGGGCTACCTACGAGCAGTACTTC	CASSVGATYEQYF
TRBD2	-	TRBV19	TRBJ2-7	TGTGCCAGTAGTCTGGGACTAGCGGACTACGAGCAGTACTTC	CASSLGLADYEQYF
TRBD1	-	TRBV10-3	TRBJ1-3	TGTGCCATCTGTGAGGGACAGAGCTCTGGAAACACCATATATTTT	CAICEGQSSGNTIYF
-	-	TRBV3-1/TRBV3-2	TRBJ1-5	TGTGCCAGCAGCCAAGGCGGGGAACAGCCCCAGCATTTT	CASSQGGEQPQHF
TRBD1	-	TRBV5-4	TRBJ1-3	TGTGCCAGCAGCACCGGGACAGTTGGAAACACCATATATTTT	CASSTGTVGNTIYF
-	-	TRBV4-3	TRBJ1-5	TGCGCCAGCAGCCAAGATACATTCGCGGGACTAAGGGGTCAGCCCCAGCATTTT	CASSQDTFAGLRGQPQHF
-	few	TRBV7-3	TRBJ2-7	TGTGCCAGCAGCTTAAGTCCCCTGGGCACCTACGAGCAGTACTTC	CASSLSPLGTYEQYF
-	once	TRBV5-5	TRBJ2-5	TGTGCCAGCAGCTTGAACCCCGTGACAGGACGAGAGACCCAGTACTTC	CASSLNPVTGRETQYF
TRBD1	-	TRBV6-5	TRBJ2-5	TGTGCCAGCAGTCCACAGGGGGTCCAAGAGACCCAGTACTTC	CASSPQGVQETQYF
TRBD1	-	TRBV30	TRBJ1-6	TGTGCCTGGAGGAAGACAGGGAGAGGGTCACCCCTCCACTTT	CAWRKTGRGSPLHF
TRBD1	-	TRBV6-1	TRBJ2-7	TGTGCCAGCAGTGAAACCGGGACAGGGCCCAGCGAGCAGTACTTC	CASSETGTGPSEQYF
-	-	TRBV5-1	TRBJ1-1	TGCGCCAGCAGGGTCGGACTGGGCGCCAACACTGAAGCTTTCTTT	CASRVGLGANTEAFF
-	-	TRBV6-1	TRBJ1-5	TGTGCCAGCAGTGAAGCACGAGGCCGGGGCAATCAGCCCCAGCATTTT	CASSEARGRGNQPQHF
-	-	TRBV28	TRBJ1-3	TGTGCCAGCAGTTACACAGGGACCTCTGGAAACACCATATATTTT	CASSYTGTSGNTIYF
TRBD1	once	TRBV18	TRBJ2-3	TGTGCCAGCTCACGCCTGAAAACGGGACAGGGTGTCACAGATACGCAGTATTTT	CASSRLKTGQGVTDTQYF
-	-	TRBV5-1	TRBJ2-5	TGCGCCAGCAGCATGACGACAGCTTCGCAAGAGACCCAGTACTTC	CASSMTTASQETQYF
TRBD1	-	TRBV4-3	TRBJ2-1	TGCGCCAGCAGCCGGCGGACAGGGAGCTCCTACAATGAGCAGTTCTTC	CASSRRTGSSYNEQFF
TRBD2	-	TRBV19	TRBJ2-7	TGTGCCAGTAGTACGGGACTAGCGGGCGAGCAGTACTTC	CASSTGLAGEQYF
TRBD1	-	TRBV6-1	TRBJ1-4	TGTGCCAGCAGTGAATCGGCAGGGGGAACTAATGAAAAACTGTTTTTT	CASSESAGGTNEKLFF
-	-	TRBV5-1	TRBJ2-3	TGCGCCAGCAGCTTGGTGGTAGTCGGAGATACGCAGTATTTT	CASSLVVVGDTQYF
-	-	TRBV5-4	TRBJ2-2	TGTGCCAGCAGCCCGGCAGGGTACACCGGGGAGCTGTTTTTT	CASSPAGYTGELFF
-	-	TRBV4-1	TRBJ1-2	TGCGCCAGCAGCCAAGACTCCGTCTATGGCTACACCTTC	CASSQDSVYGYTF
TRBD1	-	TRBV4-2	TRBJ1-4	TGTGCCAGCAGCCGGGACAGGGGAAATAATGAAAAACTGTTTTTT	CASSRDRGNNEKLFF
-	-	TRBV30	TRBJ1-6	TGTGCCTGGAGTGTACCGGGGGGGAATTCACCCCTCCACTTT	CAWSVPGGNSPLHF
TRBD1	-	TRBV11-2	TRBJ1-2	TGTGCCAGCAGCGTTGCCGGGACAGCTTATGGCTACACCTTC	CASSVAGTAYGYTF
-	-	TRBV11-2	TRBJ1-5	TGTGCCAGCAGCTTATCCAGGGCCCAGCCCCAGCATTTT	CASSLSRAQPQHF
-	-	TRBV7-9	TRBJ1-1	TGTGCCAGCAGCAGAGACGGACTAAACACTGAAGCTTTCTTT	CASSRDGLNTEAFF
-	-	TRBV19	TRBJ1-2	TGTGCCAGTACCCCCCGGACAGAATTCATTAACTATGGCTACACCTTC	CASTPRTEFINYGYTF
TRBD2	few	TRBV6-6	TRBJ2-7	TGTGCCAGCAGCCGTACTAGCGGCGAAAGCTACGAGCAGTACTTC	CASSRTSGESYEQYF
-	-	TRBV6-5	TRBJ2-2	TGTGCCAGCGGGTCAAAAGGACAGTGGTCCGGGGAGCTGTTTTTT	CASGSKGQWSGELFF
TRBD1	-	TRBV6-1	TRBJ1-2	TGTGCCAGCAGTGGCGGACAGGGGGCAAAAATTGGCTATGGCTACACCTTC	CASSGGQGAKIGYGYTF
-	-	TRBV29-1	TRBJ1-1	TGCAGCGCCGGGGGTTCCGAAGCTTTCTTT	CSAGGSEAFF
-	few	TRBV4-2	TRBJ1-2	TGTGCCAGCAGCCAAGATCAACTGGCTAACTATGGCTACACCTTC	CASSQDQLANYGYTF